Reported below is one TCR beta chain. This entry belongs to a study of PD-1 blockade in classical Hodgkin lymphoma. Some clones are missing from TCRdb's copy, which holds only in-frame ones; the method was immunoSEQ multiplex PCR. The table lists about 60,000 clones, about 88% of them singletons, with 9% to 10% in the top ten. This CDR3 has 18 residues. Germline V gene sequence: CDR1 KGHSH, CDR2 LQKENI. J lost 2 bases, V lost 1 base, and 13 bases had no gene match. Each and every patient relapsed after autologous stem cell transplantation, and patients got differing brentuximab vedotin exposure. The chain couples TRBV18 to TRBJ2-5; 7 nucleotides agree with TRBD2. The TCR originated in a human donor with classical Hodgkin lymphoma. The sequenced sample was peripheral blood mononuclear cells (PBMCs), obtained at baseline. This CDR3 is CASSPRTGSGLQQETQYF. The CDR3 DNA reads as TGTGCCAGCTCACCACGAACGGGTAGCGGGCTACAGCAAGAGACCCAGTACTTC.